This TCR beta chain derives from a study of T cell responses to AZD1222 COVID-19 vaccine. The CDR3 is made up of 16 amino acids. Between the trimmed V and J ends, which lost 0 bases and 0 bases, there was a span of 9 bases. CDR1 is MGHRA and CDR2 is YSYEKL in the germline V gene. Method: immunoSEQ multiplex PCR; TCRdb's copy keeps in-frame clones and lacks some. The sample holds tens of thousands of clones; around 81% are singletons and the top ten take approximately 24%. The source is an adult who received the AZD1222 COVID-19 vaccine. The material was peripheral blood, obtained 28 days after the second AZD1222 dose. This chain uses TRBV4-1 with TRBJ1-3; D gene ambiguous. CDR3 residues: CASSQDEGLSGNTIYF. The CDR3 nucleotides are TGCGCCAGCAGCCAAGATGAGGGCCTCTCTGGAAACACCATATATTTT.